Listed here are 26 T cell receptor beta chains from one sample, sequenced in a study of blood T cell repertoires in COVID-19 (dated by TCRdb to 2018 to 2020). Libraries were built with the immunoSEQ multiplex PCR assay. The clones in this table, taken by TCRdb from immuneACCESS, are in-frame only. Not every clone is retained; where verified, under half of the shortfall comes from an unresolved V gene, and the cause of the rest is unknown. For this sample the table gives approximately 280,000 clones, of which about nine tenths were detected only once. Approximately 7.5% of the sample is taken by the ten largest. The sequencing input was peripheral blood. These receptors were obtained from a woman aged 30 to 39 with COVID-19, enrolled during active disease.

V usage is TRBV6-6 and J usage is TRBJ2-3; TRBD2 agrees at 9 bases. Germline V CDR1 and CDR2: MNHNY, SVGAGI (reference sequence). This CDR3 spans 14 amino acids. With V trimmed by 3 bases and J by 5 bases, 3 bases remained unmatched. CDR3: CASSYAGGGDTQYF. The CDR3 DNA reads as TGTGCCAGCAGTTATGCGGGGGGGGGAGATACGCAGTATTTT.

This clone was counted once. The V gene is TRBV7-9, the J gene TRBJ2-1, with D perhaps matching TRBD1 (5 bases). V was trimmed by 6 bases and J by 15 bases, leaving 18 bases between them. This CDR3 contains 12 residues. Per germline, CDR1 SEHNR and CDR2 FQNEAQ (reference sequence). Here the CDR3 reads CASRENRNWPFF. The CDR3 DNA is TGTGCCAGCAGGGAAAACAGGAACTGGCCGTTCTTC.

This clone was detected only a few times. The rearrangement joins TRBV9 to TRBJ2-7; 9 nucleotides match TRBD1. V gave up 2 bases and J gave up 7 bases; unmatched junction bases: 4. Per germline, CDR1 SGDLS and CDR2 YYNGEE. This CDR3 spans 13 amino acids. Here the CDR3 reads CASSVGDRDEQYF. DNA for the CDR3: TGTGCCAGCAGCGTGGGGGACAGGGATGAGCAGTACTTC.

This chain connects TRBV12-5 to TRBJ1-1; 11 positions agree with TRBD1. The CDR3 runs 18 residues. V dropped 3 bases and J dropped 0; count of bases not matched to a gene: 9. Germline CDR1 is LGHNT and CDR2 is FRNRAP. Here the CDR3 DNA reads TGTGCTAGTGGTTTTGCCCTACGGGACAGGGGGATGAACACTGAAGCTTTCTTT. This encodes CASGFALRDRGMNTEAFF.

This rearrangement joins TRBV13 to TRBJ1-1, with a weak D call TRBD1 (5 bases). The CDR3 is 15 amino acids. Trimming took off 1 base at V and 0 bases at J, with 9 bases between the two ends. Germline-derived CDR1 and CDR2 are PRHDT and FYEKMQ (reference sequence). This chain's CDR3 is CASSLVGGMNTEAFF. For the CDR3, the DNA is TGTGCCAGCAGCTTAGTCGGGGGAATGAACACTGAAGCTTTCTTT.

This clone was seen once. CDR3 amino acids: CASSYSVGRADEQFF. CDR3 bases: TGTGCCAGCAGTTACTCAGTCGGGAGGGCGGATGAGCAGTTCTTC. The chain joins TRBV6-5 to TRBJ2-1; the match to TRBD2 covers 8 bases. This CDR3 spans 15 amino acids. CDR1 is MNHEY and CDR2 is SVGAGI in the germline V gene. V was clipped by 0 bases and J by 8 bases; unmatched bases: 6.

The V call is TRBV5-1, the J call TRBJ1-1; TRBD1 agrees at 10 bases. CDR3 length: 17 amino acids. Trimming removed 1 base from V and 4 bases from J; junction bases left unmatched: 10. CDR1 and CDR2 (germline): SGHRS, YFSETQ. The CDR3 region has the DNA TGCGCCAGCAGCTTGACCGGGACAGGGGACCCAATCACTGAAGCTTTCTTT. Translation gives CASSLTGTGDPITEAFF.

This rearrangement joins TRBV29-1 to TRBJ1-2; 7 bases align to TRBD1. Per germline, CDR1 SQVTM and CDR2 ANQGSEA. The ends lost 1 base at V and 8 bases at J; junction bases unmatched: 7. The CDR3 length is 13 residues. Written as DNA, the CDR3 is TGCAGCGTTGAAGGTGGGACAGTAGACGGCTACACCTTC. It yields the protein CSVEGGTVDGYTF. The full variable domain, rest sourced from reference TRBV29-1 and TRBJ1-2, is SAVISQKPSRDICQRGTSLTIQCQVDSQVTMMFWYRQQPGQSLTLIATANQGSEATYESGFVIDKFPISRPNLTFSTLTVSNMSPEDSSIYLCSVEGGTVDGYTFGSGTRLTVV.

Written as DNA, the CDR3 is TGTGCCAGCAGCTTCATCGGGAGAGCCGGGGGAGAGACCCAGTACTTC. This gives the protein CASSFIGRAGGETQYF. The chain combines TRBV11-2 with TRBJ2-5, with a possible D match to TRBD2 (6 bases). From germline, CDR1 is SGHAT and CDR2 FQNNGV. This CDR3 has 16 amino acids. V dropped 3 bases and J dropped 4 bases, with 18 bases sitting between them. The whole variable domain, remainder taken from reference TRBV11-2 and TRBJ2-5, is EAGVAQSPRYKIIEKRQSVAFWCNPISGHATLYWYQQILGQGPKLLIQFQNNGVVDDSQLPKDRFSAERLKGVDSTLKIQPAKLEDSAVYLCASSFIGRAGGETQYFGPGTRLLVL.

A note on this clone: At one end, the junction sequence differs from germline, possibly due to a read error. V is TRBV5-5 and J is TRBJ2-3; TRBD2 is a possible D gene (6 bases). The CDR3 is 12 amino acids. CDR1 is SGHKS and CDR2 is YYEKEE in the germline V gene (reference sequence). Here the CDR3 DNA reads TGTGCCAGCAGCCTCGCGGGGCAGCTCTGGCCTTTT. Translating gives CASSLAGQLWPF.

CDR3 coding DNA: TGTGCCAGCAGTGAGAGGGTGACAACTGAAGCTTTCTTT. Translated: CASSERVTTEAFF. This rearrangement joins TRBV2 to TRBJ1-1; D call uncertain. This CDR3 spans 13 amino acids. Trimming cost V 3 bases and J 5 bases, with 10 bases left between them. The germline V gene has CDR1 SNHLY and CDR2 FYNNEI.

The rearrangement links TRBV19 to TRBJ1-5; D unresolved. Per the germline V gene, CDR1 is LNHDA and CDR2 is SQIVND (reference sequence). The length of the CDR3 is 13 residues. Trimming cost V 1 base and J 4 bases, with 5 bases left between them. The CDR3 coding sequence is TGTGCCAGTAGTATAGCACATAATCAGCCCCAGCATTTT. It is translated as CASSIAHNQPQHF.

The V call is TRBV28, the J call TRBJ2-1; TRBD2 aligns across 11 bases. There are 16 residues in the CDR3. V trimming: 1 base; J trimming: 10 bases; junction bases outside the gene matches: 9. CDR1 and CDR2 from the germline V gene are MDHEN and SYDVKM. The CDR3 DNA reads as TGTGCCAGCAGTTTATATGGTAGCGGGAGGGCAGGGGAGCAGTTCTTC. Protein: CASSLYGSGRAGEQFF.

The chain combines TRBV16 with TRBJ2-5; D not resolved. The CDR3 sequence is 14 residues long. Germline assignment: CDR1 KGHSY and CDR2 FQNENV. Trimming left V 0 bases short and J 1 base short, with 6 bases between. CDR3 sequence: CASSQSPVQETQYF. The CDR3 DNA reads as TGTGCCAGCAGCCAATCCCCAGTCCAAGAGACCCAGTACTTC.

This clone was observed a handful of times. The rearrangement uses TRBV2 and TRBJ1-2; D is possibly TRBD1 (6 bases). V shed 5 bases and J shed 7 bases, with 11 bases lying between them. Germline V gene data show CDR1 as SNHLY and CDR2 as FYNNEI. The CDR3 runs to 12 residues. CDR3 sequence reads: CASSPGVGGYTF. CDR3 nucleotide sequence: TGTGCCAGCAGTCCAGGGGTGGGTGGCTACACCTTC.

V and J are TRBV6-5 and TRBJ1-1, with D possibly TRBD1 on 6 matching bases. CDR1 is MNHEY, CDR2 SVGAGI, per germline. The CDR3 has 15 amino acids. The V and J ends lost 3 bases and 1 base respectively, with 12 bases between them. The CDR3 DNA reads as TGTGCCAGCAGTTATCCCCCGGACAGGAACACTGAAGCTTTCTTT. Residues: CASSYPPDRNTEAFF.

The chain recombines TRBV7-9 with TRBJ2-1, with a possible D match to TRBD2 (5 bases). The V gene's germline CDR1 is SEHNR and CDR2 FQNEAQ (reference sequence). The germline V and J ends were trimmed by 4 bases and 0 bases, with 13 bases remaining between them. The CDR3 spans 16 residues. For the CDR3, the DNA is TGTGCCAGCAGCTCGAGGGTCTCCCTCTCCTACAATGAGCAGTTCTTC. Its translation: CASSSRVSLSYNEQFF.

The chain has TRBV9 and TRBJ2-1, with unresolved D. Germline V lookup: CDR1 SGDLS, CDR2 YYNGEE. The CDR3 sequence is 14 residues long. The V end lost 0 bases, the J end lost 8 bases, and 12 bases lay between the germline ends. In DNA, the CDR3 is TGTGCCAGCAGCGTAGGATCCTTTGGCCATGAGCAGTTCTTC. It translates to CASSVGSFGHEQFF.

The V gene is TRBV6-8, the J gene TRBJ2-5; 13 bases are shared with TRBD2. The CDR3 length is 18 residues. Per the germline V gene, CDR1 is MNHGY and CDR2 is SAAAGT. With V trimmed by 1 base and J by 6 bases, 11 bases remained unmatched. The CDR3 sequence is CASSYFNQGLAGVKTQYF. As DNA, the CDR3 is TGTGCCAGCAGTTACTTCAACCAAGGACTAGCGGGAGTAAAGACCCAGTACTTC.

This chain links TRBV15 with TRBJ2-3; TRBD2 aligns across 11 bases. Germline CDR1 reads LNHNV; CDR2 reads YYDKDF (reference sequence). This CDR3 has 17 residues. V lost 8 bases to trimming and J lost 3 bases; unmatched junction nucleotides: 13. The CDR3 nucleotides are TGTGCCACCCGCCCGGCGGGTAGCGGGAGGGTGACAGATACGCAGTATTTT. Residues: CATRPAGSGRVTDTQYF.

The CDR3: CASMGQGRTGELFF. CDR3 sequence (DNA): TGTGCCAGCATGGGACAGGGAAGGACCGGGGAGCTGTTTTTT. This chain joins TRBV2 and TRBJ2-2, with 9 bases matching TRBD1. Germline V gene sequence: CDR1 SNHLY, CDR2 FYNNEI. This CDR3 contains 14 residues. V shed 7 bases, J shed 5 bases, and the junction held 5 bases outside the gene matches. Full variable domain (missing parts from reference TRBV2 and TRBJ2-2): EPEVTQTPSHQVTQMGQEVILRCVPISNHLYFYWYRQILGQKVEFLVSFYNNEISEKSEIFDDQFSVERPDGSNFTLKIRSTKLEDSAMYFCASMGQGRTGELFFGEGSRLTVL.

This chain connects TRBV6-6 to TRBJ2-6; D call uncertain. CDR1 MNHNY and CDR2 SVGAGI come from the germline V gene (reference sequence). Trimming removed 7 bases at V and 3 bases at J, with 7 bases between. CDR3 length: 13 amino acids. The CDR3 sequence is CASNEVGANVLTF. The CDR3, as DNA: TGTGCCAGCAACGAGGTTGGGGCCAACGTCCTGACTTTC.

The chain carries TRBV28 and TRBJ1-2, with 9 bases that match TRBD1. The CDR3 runs to 14 residues. CDR1 MDHEN and CDR2 SYDVKM come from the germline V gene. The V segment lost 6 bases and the J segment 4 bases; nucleotides outside the gene matches: 6. Here the CDR3 reads CASSRGQGPYGYTF. CDR3 DNA sequence: TGTGCCAGCAGCCGCGGACAGGGGCCCTATGGCTACACCTTC.

The J gene is TRBJ1-6, the V gene TRBV6-4; unclear D gene. Germline assignment: CDR1 MRHNA and CDR2 SNTAGT. CDR3 length: 13 residues. V was shortened by 3 bases and J by 6 bases, with 6 bases between the two germline ends. The CDR3 is CASSEERNSPLHF. The DNA for the CDR3 is TGTGCCAGCAGTGAAGAGCGTAATTCACCCCTCCACTTT.

V is TRBV28 and J is TRBJ2-3; 8 bases fit TRBD2. Germline V lookup: CDR1 MDHEN, CDR2 SYDVKM. The CDR3 consists of 13 residues. V gave up 7 bases and J gave up 1 base; unmatched junction bases: 1. Here the CDR3 DNA reads TGTGCCAGCACGCGGGAGGGCACAGATACGCAGTATTTT. Its protein product is CASTREGTDTQYF. The complete variable domain, with remaining parts taken from reference TRBV28 and TRBJ2-3, reads DVKVTQSSRYLVKRTGEKVFLECVQDMDHENMFWYRQDPGLGLRLIYFSYDVKMKEKGDIPEGYSVSREKKERFSLILESASTNQTSMYLCASTREGTDTQYFGPGTRLTVL.

This clone has more than one count but fewer than ten. This sequence joins TRBV28 and TRBJ2-7; 16 positions agree with TRBD2. The germline V gene has CDR1 MDHEN and CDR2 SYDVKM. This CDR3 contains 17 residues. V dropped 5 bases and J dropped 4; count of bases not matched to a gene: 8. The CDR3 coding sequence is TGTGCCAGCAGTACCGGGACTAGCGGGAGGGCCAGGTACGAGCAGTACTTC. Translating gives CASSTGTSGRARYEQYF.